This T cell receptor (beta chain) was sequenced during a study of T cells in Graves' hyperthyroidism and ophthalmopathy. Across the whole study: Peripheral blood specimens were obtained at initial diagnosis, prior to any treatment. Study-wide points: Stable hyperthyroidism was separated from ophthalmopathy by a model based on 13 V-J features.

Points on this clonotype: The antigen is not known. This may be a read error: a much more frequent sequence differs by one nucleotide.

The CDR3 is 14 amino acids. V was pared by 3 bases and J by 5 bases, with 14 bases between. Germline CDR1 is MDHEN and CDR2 is SYDVKM. Exclusion of a patient resulted from uncontrolled infection, other autoimmune disease, pregnancy or lactation. Extraction of PBMCs used under 13 ml of fresh peripheral blood. What was amplified from RNA transcripts were TCR beta CDR3 regions. A first-round RT-PCR of the TCR CDR3 used the HTBI primer set. TCRdb processed the multiplex PCR reads anew with MiXCR; each CDR3 protein has one entry. This repertoire shows fewer than 400,000 distinct CDR3 sequences, just under 25% found once; its top ten account for roughly 70%.

This chain uses TRBV28 with TRBJ2-7, with D unresolved. The TCR sequence derives from a man in his fifties or sixties with Graves' hyperthyroidism. The sequencing input was blood. CDR3 nucleotides: TGTGCCAGCAGTTTGTGGGGTGCGGCCCACGAGCAGTACTTC. Residues: CASSLWGAAHEQYF.